This paragraph reports one T cell receptor (beta chain). The data originate from a study of cytomegalovirus exposure and HLA in healthy donors. The CDR3 extends over 13 amino acids. V lost 5 bases to trimming and J lost 6 bases, with 11 bases between them. The V gene's germline CDR1 is LNHDA and CDR2 SQIVND (reference sequence). Use of 60 Vbeta and 13 Jbeta primers characterized the PCR. Sequenced by immunoSEQ multiplex PCR; TCRdb stores in-frame clones only, minus some. Seen here are 90,000 to 120,000 clones, about 74% observed once, and the top ten hold about 14%. Sequencing used PBMCs. This chain uses TRBV19 with TRBJ1-5, with a weak D call TRBD1 (5 bases). This sequence originates from a middle-aged woman in good health and CMV-seropositive. CDR3 sequence reads: CASSFQGSQPQHF. The CDR3 DNA sequence: TGTGCCAGTAGTTTCCAGGGAAGTCAGCCCCAGCATTTT.